In this sample, the clone carrying this TCR beta chain turned up many times. The V gene's germline CDR1 is SQVTM and CDR2 ANQGSEA. V was shortened by 3 bases and J by 5 bases, with 16 bases between the two germline ends. The CDR3 sequence is 14 residues long. TCRdb analysed the RT-PCR reads with MiXCR anew, one entry per CDR3 protein. The data hold some 880,000 distinct CDR3 sequences, with 18% observed a single time. The sample originates from a study of patients and donors after allogeneic stem cell transplantation. The chain recombines TRBV29-1 with TRBJ1-1; maybe TRBD1 (6 bases). Sequenced: blood, either unsorted or a sorted T cell fraction (not recorded which). The receptor was isolated from a human donor who was either an allogeneic HSCT recipient or a stem cell or donor lymphocyte infusion donor (not recorded which). It is not recorded whose cells these are; they may come from a transplant donor. CDR3 in DNA: TGCAGCGTTGAGTTTACAGGGCTTTGGACTGAAGCTTTCTTT. It codes for CSVEFTGLWTEAFF.